This is a list of T cell receptor beta chains from one sample in a study of T cell repertoires in cytomegalovirus infection. In TCRdb, the reads were re-called with MiXCR into one record per CDR3 protein. Found here are about 130,000 distinct CDR3 sequences, 7.5% to 9% of them singletons; the top ten hold around 9.1%. Source material: PBMCs. These receptors all stem from a human donor in good health (CMV status not recorded). Some clones in this sample may be carry-over from other donors' samples. The CDR3 runs from the conserved cysteine through the conserved F or W. A D gene is named only where the DNA matches it firmly. Clone size appears in some rows only: once, few, many, or a class for an expanded clone.

V	D	length	size	J	DNA	CDR3
TRBV7-9	TRBD1	14	many	TRBJ1-5	TGTGCCAGCAGCCTTACAGGGGCAAATCAGCCCCAGCATTTT	CASSLTGANQPQHF
TRBV20-1	-	12	few	TRBJ1-1	TGCAGTGCTAGAGGGGATGGGGGGGTAGCTTTCTTT	CSARGDGGVAFF
TRBV28	-	17	many	TRBJ1-6	TGTGCCAGCAGTTTATCACAGGGCAGCTCCTATAATTCACCCCTCCACTTT	CASSLSQGSSYNSPLHF
TRBV7-2	-	14	many	TRBJ2-5	TGTGCCAGCAGCTTAAATCCGGGATCAGAGACCCAGTACTTC	CASSLNPGSETQYF
TRBV7-3	-	12	many	TRBJ2-1	TGTGCCAGCAGCCGTGTCGGGGGTGAGCAGTTCTTC	CASSRVGGEQFF
TRBV28	-	15	many	TRBJ2-7	TGTGCCAGCAGTCCCTCTGACACCAATACTGGGAAGCAGTACTTC	CASSPSDTNTGKQYF
TRBV28	TRBD1	14	few	TRBJ1-5	TGTGCCATTACCCCGTACAGGGGGGGGCAGCCCCAGCATTTT	CAITPYRGGQPQHF
TRBV6-5	TRBD1	15	many	TRBJ2-2	TGTGCCAGCAGTCCCGGGACAGGGCAAAACGGGGAGCTGTTTTTT	CASSPGTGQNGELFF
TRBV3-1	TRBD1	14	few	TRBJ1-1	TGTGCCAGCAGCTTCGGGACAGAGAACACTGAAGCTTTCTTT	CASSFGTENTEAFF
TRBV25-1	TRBD1	14	many	TRBJ1-1	TGTGCCAGCGCAAGGGGGACAGGGATTACTGAAGCTTTCTTT	CASARGTGITEAFF
TRBV20-1	-	13	few	TRBJ2-1	TGCAGTGCTAGAGATTGGAGGGGCAAAGAGCAGTTCTTC	CSARDWRGKEQFF
TRBV28	-	14	many	TRBJ1-5	TGTGCCAGCAGCTACGACAACAGCAATCAGCCCCAGCATTTT	CASSYDNSNQPQHF
TRBV12-3/TRBV12-4	-	14	-	TRBJ1-6	TGTGCCAGCACCAACAGGGAACTTTATTCACCCCTCCACTTT	CASTNRELYSPLHF
TRBV6-1	TRBD1	13	many	TRBJ2-7	TGTGCCAGCAGTTCAGGGACAGGGAACGAGCAGTACTTC	CASSSGTGNEQYF
TRBV6-2/TRBV6-3	-	15	many	TRBJ2-5	TGTGCCAGCAGAGGTCCGGGAAAGGGGGAAGAGACCCAGTACTTC	CASRGPGKGEETQYF
TRBV12-3/TRBV12-4	-	15	few	TRBJ1-3	TGTGCCAGCAGTTTACAGGGGTACTCTGGAAACACCATATATTTT	CASSLQGYSGNTIYF
TRBV12-3/TRBV12-4	TRBD1	14	-	TRBJ2-1	TGTGCCAGCAGTTTTCCAGACAGGGTCGATGAGCAGTTCTTC	CASSFPDRVDEQFF
TRBV19	TRBD2	16	few	TRBJ2-3	TGTGCCAGTAGTATGCAGGCTAGCGGTCGGACGGGTACGCAGTATTTT	CASSMQASGRTGTQYF
TRBV20-1	-	16	-	TRBJ2-2	TGCAGTGCCGAGAGTACCCTCCGGGCGGACACCGGGGAGCTGTTTTTT	CSAESTLRADTGELFF
TRBV5-1	TRBD1	15	many	TRBJ1-2	TGCGCCAGCAGCTTGTTCCCAGGGGGTGACTATGGCTACACCTTC	CASSLFPGGDYGYTF
TRBV29-1	TRBD1	14	few	TRBJ1-2	TGCAGCGTAGCCTGGACAGGAGGGACCTATGGCTACACCTTC	CSVAWTGGTYGYTF
TRBV6-5	TRBD1	16	many	TRBJ1-1	TGTGCCAGCAGCCCTCTTGTGGGACAGGTGAACACTGAAGCTTTCTTT	CASSPLVGQVNTEAFF
TRBV28	TRBD1	13	many	TRBJ2-4	TGTGCCAGCAGCCATGGGACAGAAGGGGGTCAGTACTTC	CASSHGTEGGQYF
TRBV7-9	-	14	many	TRBJ1-5	TGTGCCAGCAGCCCCTCTGGGGGAGGTCAGCCCCAGCATTTT	CASSPSGGGQPQHF
TRBV5-4	-	13	few	TRBJ1-1	TGTGCCAGCAGCTTGTCAGATAACACTGAAGCTTTCTTT	CASSLSDNTEAFF
TRBV5-4	TRBD2	16	many	TRBJ2-2	TGTGCCAGCAGCTTGGAGCGGGGGGCGCGGACCGGGGAGCTGTTTTTT	CASSLERGARTGELFF
TRBV19	TRBD1	15	-	TRBJ2-1	TGTGCCAGTCATGCGGACAGGAGCTCCTACAATGAGCAGTTCTTC	CASHADRSSYNEQFF
TRBV12-3/TRBV12-4	-	11	many	TRBJ2-1	TGTGCCAGCAGAGCCGGGCCCCGGCAGTTCTTC	CASRAGPRQFF
TRBV5-1	-	16	-	TRBJ2-3	TGCGCCAGCAGCCTCCCTGGGGGTGGGGCACTGGATACGCAGTATTTT	CASSLPGGGALDTQYF
TRBV20-1	TRBD1	17	-	TRBJ1-5	TGCAGTGTCCCTGGGGGGGGACAGCCTAGGGGCAATCAGCCCCAGCATTTT	CSVPGGGQPRGNQPQHF
TRBV4-1	TRBD2	15	many	TRBJ2-1	TGCGCCAGCAGCCTAGTCAGCGGGAATAACAATGAGCAGTTCTTC	CASSLVSGNNNEQFF
TRBV12-3/TRBV12-4	-	13	many	TRBJ2-7	TGTGCCAGCAGTTTAATCCAAACCTACGAGCAGTACTTC	CASSLIQTYEQYF
TRBV7-9	TRBD1	17	many	TRBJ2-7	TGTGCCAGCAGCTTAGCGGGTCCGGACAGGGCCCCCTACGAGCAGTACTTC	CASSLAGPDRAPYEQYF